This is a list of T cell receptor beta chains from one sample in a study of T-cell memory formation after mild COVID-19. Via MiXCR, TCRdb re-called the 5' RACE reads, giving one row per CDR3 protein. The data contain 540,000 or so distinct CDR3 sequences, around 21% of them singletons. Sequencing input: PBMCs or a T cell subset sorted from them (not recorded which). The receptor set was obtained from an adult woman who had mild COVID-19 (a few samples of this study predate the infection). Cell type and time point are not known. CDR3s include the opening cysteine and the closing phenylalanine or tryptophan. A D gene is named only where the DNA matches it firmly. Part of the rows lack a size; the others show once, few, many or a class for expanded clones.

abundance | d_gene | j_gene | v_gene | len | CDR3aa | CDR3nt
- | TRBD1 | TRBJ2-3 | TRBV29-1 | 15 | CSVVDRGRIADTQYF | TGCAGCGTGGTGGACAGGGGGCGTATCGCAGATACGCAGTATTTT
- | - | TRBJ1-1 | TRBV12-3/TRBV12-4 | 14 | CASSFGLGGTEAFF | TGTGCCAGCAGTTTTGGACTCGGGGGCACTGAAGCTTTCTTT
few | TRBD1 | TRBJ2-7 | TRBV5-4 | 14 | CASSFDRGLNEQYF | TGTGCCAGCAGCTTCGACAGGGGGCTAAACGAGCAGTACTTC
- | - | TRBJ2-2 | TRBV4-1 | 16 | CASSQSPGLENGELFF | TGCGCCAGCAGCCAATCTCCCGGACTGGAAAACGGGGAGCTGTTTTTT
- | - | TRBJ2-7 | TRBV7-8 | 15 | CASSSQGRATYEQYF | TGTGCCAGCAGCTCACAGGGCAGAGCCACCTACGAGCAGTACTTC
many | TRBD2 | TRBJ2-2 | TRBV7-3 | 16 | CASSFMGGSLTGELFF | TGTGCCAGCAGCTTTATGGGCGGGAGTCTTACCGGGGAGCTGTTTTTT
- | TRBD1 | TRBJ1-1 | TRBV9 | 14 | CASSVGTANTEAFF | TGTGCCAGCAGCGTGGGGACAGCGAACACTGAAGCTTTCTTT
- | TRBD1 | TRBJ2-7 | TRBV28 | 17 | CASSSPYSGQGLHEQYF | TGTGCCAGCAGTTCCCCTTACTCGGGACAGGGGTTACACGAGCAGTACTTC
few | - | TRBJ2-7 | TRBV4-2 | 15 | CASSQVSQGQGEQYF | TGTGCCAGCAGCCAAGTATCACAGGGACAAGGAGAGCAGTACTTC
many | - | TRBJ2-5 | TRBV20-1 | 16 | CSARDPWDSGGETQYF | TGCAGTGCTAGAGATCCTTGGGACTCAGGGGGAGAGACCCAGTACTTC